The 5 T cell receptor beta chains given below trace back to one sample, sequenced in a study of blood T cell repertoires in COVID-19. Repertoires were generated with immunoSEQ multiplex PCR, while TCRdb's copy carries only in-frame clones and drops some. The sample shows some 160,000 clones, more than 65% of them seen only once. Sequenced input: peripheral blood. Receptor source: a man aged 55 to 70 with acute or convalescent COVID-19.

This chain links TRBV5-5 with TRBJ1-5; 10 bases map to TRBD1. V shed 6 bases, J shed 6 bases, and the junction held 12 bases outside the gene matches. This CDR3 has 16 residues. Germline values: CDR1 SGHKS, CDR2 YYEKEE (reference sequence). The CDR3 DNA reads TGTGCCAGCACTTCCGGGACAGGGGACCGTAGTCAGCCCCAGCATTTT. This gives the protein CASTSGTGDRSQPQHF.

The table lists this clone with a few counts. The rearrangement uses TRBV3-1 (or the pseudogene TRBV3-2) and TRBJ1-2; D gene unclear. The V end was cut by 0 bases, the J end by 5 bases, with 10 bases between. Germline loops: CDR1 LGHDT, CDR2 YNNKEL (reference sequence). The CDR3 is 14 residues long. The CDR3 sequence is CASSQEAADYGYTF. As DNA, the CDR3 is TGTGCCAGCAGCCAAGAAGCGGCGGATTATGGCTACACCTTC.

The J gene is TRBJ2-7, the V gene TRBV5-1; D remains ambiguous. Germline V gene sequence: CDR1 SGHRS, CDR2 YFSETQ. Trimming took 4 bases from V and 0 from J, leaving 11 bases between them. This CDR3 region has 14 residues. This CDR3 reads CASSASVSSYEQYF. The CDR3, as DNA: TGCGCCAGCAGCGCGTCGGTAAGCTCCTACGAGCAGTACTTC.

V is TRBV21-1 and J is TRBJ2-2; the D call in the table, TRBD2, was not verified against the DNA. TRBV21-1 is a pseudogene locus. This CDR3 has 15 residues. This CDR3 reads CASRGGGSRTGELFF. The CDR3 DNA sequence: TGTGCCAGCAGGGGTGGCGGGAGTCGTACCGGGGAGCTGTTTTTT.

This chain uses TRBV5-5 with TRBJ2-6; D perhaps matches TRBD1 (5 bases). This CDR3 has 16 amino acids. Germline CDR1 SGHKS, CDR2 YYEKEE (reference sequence). V lost 0 bases to trimming and J lost 0 bases, with 7 bases between them. CDR3: CASSLGGVSGANVLTF. CDR3 nucleotides: TGTGCCAGCAGCTTGGGGGGCGTCTCTGGGGCCAACGTCCTGACTTTC.